The 17 T cell receptor beta chains below were found in one sample sequenced in a study of blood T cell repertoires in COVID-19. The method was immunoSEQ multiplex PCR; TCRdb's version includes in-frame clones alone and lacks a portion of them. The table shows over 20,000 clones, with around 89% occurring only once. Material for sequencing was peripheral blood. Source of these receptors: a man aged 65 to 85 with acute or convalescent COVID-19.

The chain is built from TRBV6-2 or TRBV6-3 and TRBJ2-7; 11 positions agree with TRBD2. V gave up 5 bases and J gave up 2 bases; unmatched junction bases: 11. The CDR3 runs to 17 residues. Per the germline V gene, CDR1 is MNHEY and CDR2 is SVGEGT. The CDR3 protein is CASSAASGGIVPYEQYF. CDR3 DNA: TGTGCCAGCAGTGCAGCTAGCGGGGGGATTGTCCCCTACGAGCAGTACTTC.

This chain links TRBV6-5 with TRBJ2-1; 7 bases are a match to TRBD1. The CDR3 sequence is 15 residues long. The V segment lost 8 bases and the J segment 6 bases; nucleotides outside the gene matches: 13. Germline CDR1 and CDR2: MNHEY and SVGAGI. As DNA, the CDR3 is TGTGCCAGCCGCCTCGACAGGGTGTCGGTCAATGAGCAGTTCTTC. Protein: CASRLDRVSVNEQFF.

The chain joins TRBV28 to TRBJ1-5, with a weak D call TRBD1 (5 bases). The length of the CDR3 is 14 residues. Trimming left V 6 bases short and J 2 bases short, with 11 bases between. From germline, CDR1 is MDHEN and CDR2 SYDVKM. As DNA, the CDR3 is TGTGCCAGCAGCCGTCAGGGCGGCAATCAGCCCCAGCATTTT. Translating gives CASSRQGGNQPQHF.

CDR3 coding DNA: TGCGCCAGCAGCTTGGCCGACGGGGAGAGGACGTCACCCCTCCACTTT. The encoded protein is CASSLADGERTSPLHF. The chain joins TRBV5-1 to TRBJ1-6; no firm D call. The CDR3 consists of 16 residues. The germline V gene has CDR1 SGHRS and CDR2 YFSETQ. V dropped 0 bases and J dropped 10 bases, with 17 bases sitting between them. The whole variable domain, filled in from reference TRBV5-1 and TRBJ1-6, reads KAGVTQTPRYLIKTRGQQVTLSCSPISGHRSVSWYQQTPGQGLQFLFEYFSETQRNKGNFPGRFSGRQFSNSRSEMNVSTLELGDSALYLCASSLADGERTSPLHFGNGTRLTVT.

The J gene is TRBJ2-5, the V gene TRBV27; a possible D gene is TRBD2 (6 bases). Trimming shortened V by 3 bases and J by 2 bases, and 13 bases separated the two germline ends. The length of the CDR3 is 15 residues. Per germline, CDR1 MNHEY and CDR2 SMNVEV (reference sequence). Written as DNA, the CDR3 is TGTGCCAGCAGTTTTCACACGGGGGTACAAGAGACCCAGTACTTC. This encodes CASSFHTGVQETQYF.

This rearrangement joins TRBV16 to TRBJ1-2; 7 nucleotides align to TRBD1. CDR1 and CDR2 (germline): KGHSY, FQNENV. The CDR3 is made up of 14 amino acids. The J segment lost 1 base and the V segment lost 3 bases, leaving 2 bases of the junction unmatched. As DNA, the CDR3 is TGTGCCAGCAGCCACCGGGACAGTAACTATGGCTACACCTTC. It specifies CASSHRDSNYGYTF.

V is TRBV5-1 and J is TRBJ2-3; D remains ambiguous. The CDR3 spans 16 residues. V was shortened by 0 bases and J by 3 bases, with 14 bases between the two germline ends. The V gene's germline CDR1 is SGHRS and CDR2 YFSETQ. The chain's CDR3 is CASSLGRGISTDTQYF. The CDR3 coding sequence is TGCGCCAGCAGCTTGGGACGAGGAATTTCTACAGATACGCAGTATTTT.

The rearrangement uses TRBV6-1 and TRBJ2-1, with 7 bases identical to TRBD1. V dropped 3 bases and J dropped 3; count of bases not matched to a gene: 5. Per the germline V gene, CDR1 is MNHNS and CDR2 is SASEGT. The CDR3 has 15 residues. The CDR3 sequence is CASSDQYRGYNEQFF. Here the CDR3 DNA reads TGTGCCAGCAGTGATCAGTACAGGGGCTACAATGAGCAGTTCTTC.

The V gene is TRBV18, the J gene TRBJ2-3; weak D call: TRBD2 (5 bases). The CDR3 spans 15 residues. V shed 2 bases and J shed 0 bases, with 9 bases lying between them. Germline loops: CDR1 KGHSH, CDR2 LQKENI. The CDR3 bases are TGTGCCAGCTCACCAACAGCGGAAAGCACAGATACGCAGTATTTT. Protein: CASSPTAESTDTQYF.

The chain joins TRBV2 to TRBJ2-4; the match to TRBD2 covers 12 bases. With V trimmed by 7 bases and J by 1 base, 8 bases remained unmatched. Germline CDR1 reads SNHLY; CDR2 reads FYNNEI. The CDR3 runs 17 residues. CDR3 bases: TGTGCCAGCAAGGGGCTAGCGGGAGGGGTGGCCAAAAACATTCAGTACTTC. It encodes CASKGLAGGVAKNIQYF.

This chain connects TRBV6-5 to TRBJ1-3; 9 bases align to TRBD1. Looked up from germline, CDR1 is MNHEY and CDR2 is SVGAGI. V was clipped by 6 bases and J by 2 bases; unmatched bases: 5. The CDR3 covers 15 residues. CDR3: CASSKWDRAGNTIYF. CDR3 nucleotides: TGTGCCAGCAGCAAATGGGACAGGGCTGGAAACACCATATATTTT.

The gene calls are TRBV27 and TRBJ1-4; 7 nucleotides agree with TRBD1. The V gene end was trimmed by 8 bases and the J gene end by 4 bases; junction bases not matched to a gene: 7. Germline CDR1 and CDR2: MNHEY and SMNVEV (reference sequence). The CDR3 is made up of 14 amino acids. As DNA, the CDR3 is TGTGCCAGCGGCAAGACAGGGTTTAATGAAAAACTGTTTTTT. This codes for CASGKTGFNEKLFF. Together with reference TRBV27 and TRBJ1-4, the CDR3 gives the full variable domain: EAQVTQNPRYLITVTGKKLTVTCSQNMNHEYMSWYRQDPGLGLRQIYYSMNVEVTDKGDVPEGYKVSRKEKRNFPLILESPSPNQTSLYFCASGKTGFNEKLFFGSGTQLSVL.

This chain links TRBV9 with TRBJ2-2, with TRBD2 matching 7 bases. The germline gives CDR1 SGDLS, CDR2 YYNGEE. V dropped 0 bases and J dropped 5; count of bases not matched to a gene: 7. This CDR3 spans 16 amino acids. Written as DNA, the CDR3 is TGTGCCAGCAGCGTAGTTTCGGGGGGATGGACCGGGGAGCTGTTTTTT. It encodes CASSVVSGGWTGELFF.

This chain links TRBV19 with TRBJ1-2; D perhaps matches TRBD1 (6 bases). Trimming took off 0 bases at V and 7 bases at J, with 21 bases between the two ends. The CDR3 sequence is 17 residues long. From germline, CDR1 is LNHDA and CDR2 SQIVND (reference sequence). The CDR3 spells CASSIDQGSSRLSGYTF. The CDR3 coding sequence is TGTGCCAGTAGTATAGATCAGGGGTCCAGTCGGCTATCTGGCTACACCTTC. The complete variable domain, with remaining parts taken from reference TRBV19 and TRBJ1-2, reads DGGITQSPKYLFRKEGQNVTLSCEQNLNHDAMYWYRQDPGQGLRLIYYSQIVNDFQKGDIAEGYSVSREKKESFPLTVTSAQKNPTAFYLCASSIDQGSSRLSGYTFGSGTRLTVV.

This chain joins TRBV3-1 (or the pseudogene TRBV3-2) and TRBJ2-7; D perhaps matches TRBD1 (6 bases). V lost 4 bases and J 5 bases, leaving 18 bases between the germline ends. This CDR3 region has 15 residues. Germline V gives CDR1 LGHDT, CDR2 YNNKEL (reference sequence). Here the CDR3 DNA reads TGTGCCAGCAGCCGCCTCCGGGACATCAACCACGAGCAGTACTTC. It specifies CASSRLRDINHEQYF.

The V gene is TRBV6-1, the J gene TRBJ1-1; D may be TRBD1 (5 bases). The CDR3 loop spans 15 amino acids. The ends were cut back, 3 bases at V and 4 bases at J, with 15 bases in the middle. Germline V gene data show CDR1 as MNHNS and CDR2 as SASEGT. The CDR3 region is CASSDQGHMGTEAFF. The CDR3 nucleotides are TGTGCCAGCAGTGACCAGGGCCATATGGGCACTGAAGCTTTCTTT.

The chain links TRBV3-1 (or the pseudogene TRBV3-2) to TRBJ2-5; 8 bases fit TRBD1. The CDR3 covers 15 residues. The germline CDR1 and CDR2 sequences are LGHDT and YNNKEL (reference sequence). Trimming at V came to 5 bases and at J to 0 bases, leaving 5 bases not matched to a gene. In nucleotides, the CDR3 is TGTGCCAGCAGCTCAGGGACAGGTTACCAAGAGACCCAGTACTTC. This codes for CASSSGTGYQETQYF.